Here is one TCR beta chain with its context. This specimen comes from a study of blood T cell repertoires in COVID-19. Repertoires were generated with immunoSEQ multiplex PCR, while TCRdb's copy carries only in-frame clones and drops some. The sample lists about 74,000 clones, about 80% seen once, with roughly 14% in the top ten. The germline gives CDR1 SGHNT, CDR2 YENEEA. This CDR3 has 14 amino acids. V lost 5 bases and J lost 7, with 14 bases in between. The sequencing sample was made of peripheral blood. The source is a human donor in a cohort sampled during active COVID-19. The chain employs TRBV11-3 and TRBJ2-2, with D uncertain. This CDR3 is CASSAGSNGGELFF. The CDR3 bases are TGTGCCAGCAGCGCCGGGTCCAACGGCGGGGAGCTGTTTTTT.